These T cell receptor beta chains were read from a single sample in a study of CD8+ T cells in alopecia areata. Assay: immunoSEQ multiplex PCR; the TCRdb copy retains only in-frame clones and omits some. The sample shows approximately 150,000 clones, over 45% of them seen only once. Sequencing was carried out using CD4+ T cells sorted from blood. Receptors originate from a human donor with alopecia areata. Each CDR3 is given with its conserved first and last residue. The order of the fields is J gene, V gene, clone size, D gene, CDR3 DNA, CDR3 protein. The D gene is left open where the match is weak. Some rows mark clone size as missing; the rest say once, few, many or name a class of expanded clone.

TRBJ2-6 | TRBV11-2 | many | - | TGTGCCAGCAGCTCGATTAAATCTGCCAACGTCCTGACTTTC | CASSSIKSANVLTF
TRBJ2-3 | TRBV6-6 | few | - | TGTGCCAGCAGTGACACAGATACGCAGTATTTT | CASSDTDTQYF
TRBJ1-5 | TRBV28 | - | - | TGTGCCAGCAGCCCCGACAGACAGCCCCAGCATTTT | CASSPDRQPQHF
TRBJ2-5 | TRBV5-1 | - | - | TGCGCCAGCTCCCCTAGGAAATACCAAGAGACCCAGTACTTC | CASSPRKYQETQYF
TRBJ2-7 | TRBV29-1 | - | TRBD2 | TGCAGCGTTTGTACTAGCGGGAGCCTTCGGGAGCAGTACTTC | CSVCTSGSLREQYF
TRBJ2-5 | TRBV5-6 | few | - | TGTGCCAGCAGCTTGTCTCTAGCTCAAGGGACCCAGTACTTC | CASSLSLAQGTQYF
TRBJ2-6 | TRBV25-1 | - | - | TGTGCCAGCAGGGACGGAACTGGGGCCAACGTCCTGACTTTC | CASRDGTGANVLTF
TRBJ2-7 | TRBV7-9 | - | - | TGTGCCAGCGGCCGGGACCCGGGCTACGAGCAGTACTTC | CASGRDPGYEQYF
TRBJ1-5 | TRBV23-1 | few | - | TGCGCCAGCAGTCAAGTCAAAGGGCCTGGGTATCAGCCCCAGCATTTT | CASSQVKGPGYQPQHF
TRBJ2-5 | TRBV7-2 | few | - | TGTGCCAGCGCGGGACTTCGGGAGACCCAGTACTTC | CASAGLRETQYF
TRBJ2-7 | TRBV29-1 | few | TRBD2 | TGCAGCGTGATTAGCGGGAGTCTAGTCGAGCAGTACTTC | CSVISGSLVEQYF